This T cell receptor (beta chain) was profiled in a study of shared clonotypes between healthy human individuals. Measured with immunoSEQ multiplex PCR; TCRdb has only the in-frame clones, and not every one. The sample includes over 850,000 clones, 78% of them seen just once. The table lists this clone with a count of one. Trimming removed 4 bases from V and 5 bases from J; junction bases left unmatched: 7. CDR1 is SEHNR and CDR2 is FQNEAQ in the germline V gene (reference sequence). The CDR3 has 14 residues. This TCR came from a man younger than 30 in good health. Some clones in this sample may be carry-over from other donors' samples. The chain links TRBV7-9 to TRBJ1-2, with 7 bases that match TRBD1. The sequenced sample was memory CD4+ T cells from PBMCs. Subset noted: CD45RA-negative fraction. Here the CDR3 DNA reads TGTGCCAGCAGCTCGTGGGACAGTTCATATGGCTACACCTTC. Its protein product is CASSSWDSSYGYTF. Variable domain in full (rest from reference TRBV7-9 and TRBJ1-2): DTGVSQNPRHKITKRGQNVTFRCDPISEHNRLYWYRQTLGQGPEFLTYFQNEAQLEKSRLLSDRFSAERPKGSFSTLEIQRTEQGDSAMYLCASSSWDSSYGYTFGSGTRLTVV.